Described below is a single T cell receptor (beta chain) sequence and its context. Its antigen is as yet unknown. Clones were read by immunoSEQ multiplex PCR, and TCRdb kept only the in-frame ones, dropping some. Among approximately 31,000 clones listed, around 82% were seen once. The sample belongs to a study of T cells in localized non-small cell lung cancer. General study results and limits: Out of the top 100 tumor clones, a median around 57 were seen in adjacent lung. Blood T cell density predicted longer survival; adjacent-lung clonality, shorter. Sequence data derive from only one tumor region, so heterogeneity remains possible. Uninvolved nearby lung showed the greatest T cell clonality, exceeding that found in tumor.

Germline CDR1 SGDLS, CDR2 YYNGEE. The V and J ends lost 0 bases and 8 bases respectively, with 20 bases between them. This CDR3 region has 17 residues. V is TRBV9 and J is TRBJ1-4, with D possibly being TRBD1 (5 bases). This TCR derives from a male donor at least 60 years old with stage II squamous cell lung carcinoma. The sample was peripheral blood, taken before any cancer treatment. The DNA for the CDR3 is TGTGCCAGCAGCGTAGCTGGGGGGACGGGGCCGAGGGAAAAACTGTTTTTT. Residues: CASSVAGGTGPREKLFF.